One sample yielded the 20 T cell receptor beta chains listed below, sequenced in a study of T cell responses to AZD1222 COVID-19 vaccine. Using immunoSEQ multiplex PCR, the repertoire was profiled, and TCRdb retains in-frame clones only, with some absent. The sample records about 150,000 clones, 70% to 90% being singletons. The specimen was peripheral blood, collected on day 0 of AZD1222 vaccination. These receptors all come from an adult in good health.

V usage is TRBV7-9 and J usage is TRBJ2-7; D might be TRBD1 (6 bases). The CDR3 contains 15 residues. The germline V gene has CDR1 SEHNR and CDR2 FQNEAQ (reference sequence). The V gene lost 1 base and the J gene lost 0 bases, with 10 bases spanning the gap. CDR3 DNA: TGTGCCAGCAGCTTAGGGGACACCTCCTCCTACGAGCAGTACTTC. Its translation is CASSLGDTSSYEQYF. The variable domain in full, with the rest retrieved from reference TRBV7-9 and TRBJ2-7, is DTGVSQNPRHKITKRGQNVTFRCDPISEHNRLYWYRQTLGQGPEFLTYFQNEAQLEKSRLLSDRFSAERPKGSFSTLEIQRTEQGDSAMYLCASSLGDTSSYEQYFGPGTRLTVT.

This clone was counted between two and nine times. J is TRBJ2-1 and V is TRBV7-9, with 8 positions matching TRBD2. The CDR3 is 14 amino acids. Germline V CDR1 and CDR2: SEHNR, FQNEAQ (reference sequence). V lost 1 base, J lost 8 bases, and 4 bases stayed unmatched. In nucleotides, the CDR3 is TGTGCCAGCAGCTTAGTATCAGCGGGAGATGAGCAGTTCTTC. Its protein product is CASSLVSAGDEQFF.

This clone appeared once. The genes are TRBV6-4 and TRBJ2-1; D is possibly TRBD1 or TRBD2 (6 bases each). The length of the CDR3 is 14 residues. Per germline, CDR1 MRHNA and CDR2 SNTAGT. Trimming shortened V by 8 bases and J by 7 bases, and 18 bases separated the two germline ends. CDR3 nucleotide sequence: TGTGCCAGCTCACTAGAGGGGGGCACGAATGAGCAGTTCTTC. Translation: CASSLEGGTNEQFF.

The V gene is TRBV19, the J gene TRBJ1-2, with a possible D match to TRBD1 (5 bases). With 6 bases removed from V and 8 bases from J, the gap between germline ends came to 16 bases. The CDR3 runs to 13 residues. Germline V gene data show CDR1 as LNHDA and CDR2 as SQIVND (reference sequence). In DNA form, the CDR3 reads TGTGCCAGTAGCTTAGCCCCGAAGGGGGGCTACACCTTC. Its translation is CASSLAPKGGYTF.

This sequence joins TRBV4-2 and TRBJ2-2; 9 bases match TRBD2. J gave up 5 bases and V 0 bases, and 7 bases lay outside the gene matches. Germline CDR1 and CDR2: LGHNA and YNFKEQ. The CDR3 covers 17 residues. CDR3 region: CASSQEGGRAGTGELFF. The CDR3 bases are TGTGCCAGCAGCCAAGAAGGCGGGAGGGCGGGGACCGGGGAGCTGTTTTTT.

V usage is TRBV7-2 and J usage is TRBJ2-2; D remains unclear. This CDR3 spans 14 amino acids. Germline V lookup: CDR1 SGHTA, CDR2 FQGNSA. Between the trimmed V and J ends, which lost 5 bases and 4 bases, there was a span of 11 bases. CDR3 loop: CASSLMGFTGELFF. The CDR3 bases are TGTGCCAGCAGCCTGATGGGGTTCACCGGGGAGCTGTTTTTT.

The chain combines TRBV28 with TRBJ2-1, with D possibly matching TRBD2 (6 bases). From germline, CDR1 is MDHEN and CDR2 SYDVKM. This CDR3 contains 17 residues. The germline V and J ends were trimmed by 5 bases and 4 bases, with 21 bases remaining between them. The CDR3 nucleotides read TGTGCCAGCAGTACCGTCAAGGGAGCGGGTCGGTACAATGAGCAGTTCTTC. This sequence encodes CASSTVKGAGRYNEQFF.

The V and J genes are TRBV29-1 and TRBJ1-2; 7 nucleotides agree with TRBD1. V shed 4 bases and J 5 bases; nucleotides not matched to a gene: 7. The CDR3 is 13 residues long. Germline CDR1 and CDR2: SQVTM and ANQGSEA. This chain's CDR3 is CSVVQGSGYGYTF. The CDR3 DNA sequence: TGCAGCGTTGTACAGGGGAGCGGATATGGCTACACCTTC.

This chain connects TRBV2 to TRBJ1-6; D remains unclear. V was shortened by 8 bases and J by 5 bases, with 10 bases between the two germline ends. CDR3 size: 13 residues. Germline assignment: CDR1 SNHLY and CDR2 FYNNEI. CDR3 nucleotide sequence: TGTGCCAGCGGGGAATCCAATAATTCACCCCTCCACTTT. It codes for CASGESNNSPLHF.

V and J are TRBV4-3 and TRBJ1-5, with TRBD1 matching over 8 bases. V shed 4 bases and J 1 base; nucleotides not matched to a gene: 6. Germline V gene data show CDR1 as LGHNA and CDR2 as YSLEER. The CDR3 is 16 residues long. The CDR3 DNA reads TGCGCCAGCAGCCCAGCGACAGGGGTAAGCAATCAGCCCCAGCATTTT. Residues: CASSPATGVSNQPQHF.

The chain joins TRBV18 to TRBJ2-2; TRBD1 might be the D (7 bases). Trimming cost V 3 bases and J 0 bases, with 14 bases left between them. This CDR3 is built from 17 residues. Looked up from germline, CDR1 is KGHSH and CDR2 is LQKENI. CDR3 region: CASSPRRDRTNTGELFF. CDR3 sequence (DNA): TGTGCCAGCTCACCCCGGAGGGACAGAACGAACACCGGGGAGCTGTTTTTT. Supplemented by reference TRBV18 and TRBJ2-2, the full variable domain reads NAGVMQNPRHLVRRRGQEARLRCSPMKGHSHVYWYRQLPEEGLKFMVYLQKENIIDESGMPKERFSAEFPKEGPSILRIQQVVRGDSAAYFCASSPRRDRTNTGELFFGEGSRLTVL.

The chain recombines TRBV7-8 with TRBJ1-2, with 9 nucleotides matching TRBD1. CDR1 is SGHVS and CDR2 is FQNEAQ in the germline V gene. CDR3 length: 15 residues. The junction had 8 bases not matched to a gene; V was cut back by 4 bases and J by 5 bases. CDR3 loop: CASSSLPGTGYGYTF. CDR3 DNA sequence: TGTGCCAGCAGCTCCCTCCCCGGGACAGGGTATGGCTACACCTTC. Based on the CDR3 plus reference TRBV7-8 and TRBJ1-2, the full variable domain is GAGVSQSPRYKVAKRGQDVALRCDPISGHVSLFWYQQALGQGPEFLTYFQNEAQLDKSGLPSDRFFAERPEGSVSTLKIQRTQQEDSAVYLCASSSLPGTGYGYTFGSGTRLTVV.

In this sample, this clone turned up once. The chain couples TRBV6-2 or TRBV6-3 to TRBJ1-6; D unresolved. CDR3 length equals 13 residues. Germline assignment: CDR1 MNHEY and CDR2 SVGEGT. Trimming removed 4 bases at V and 6 bases at J, with 7 bases between. Written as DNA, the CDR3 is TGTGCCAGCAGTTCGTATTCTAATTCACCCCTCCACTTT. This sequence encodes CASSSYSNSPLHF.

The genes are TRBV12-5 and TRBJ2-1; TRBD2 matches at 11 bases. The CDR3 consists of 15 residues. The V gene end was trimmed by 2 bases and the J gene end by 6 bases; junction bases not matched to a gene: 3. CDR1 and CDR2 from the germline V gene are LGHNT and FRNRAP. In DNA form, the CDR3 reads TGTGCTAGTGGTTTGATAGCGGGAGGGCTCAATGAGCAGTTCTTC. As protein: CASGLIAGGLNEQFF.

This clone was found once. The chain couples TRBV5-4 to TRBJ2-5; TRBD2 agrees at 7 bases. Trimming cost V 0 bases and J 4 bases; bases outside gene matches: 9. From germline, CDR1 is SGHNT and CDR2 YYREEE (reference sequence). The CDR3 is 16 amino acids. CDR3 loop: CASSLALGGVGETQYF. CDR3 coding DNA: TGTGCCAGCAGCTTGGCCCTTGGGGGGGTAGGAGAGACCCAGTACTTC.

The chain is built from TRBV28 and TRBJ1-1; possibly TRBD1 for D (6 bases). Trimming took 3 bases from V and 2 from J, leaving 16 bases between them. This CDR3 region has 16 residues. From germline, CDR1 is MDHEN and CDR2 SYDVKM. This chain's CDR3 is CASSFMEGGVNTEAFF. In nucleotides, the CDR3 is TGTGCCAGCAGTTTCATGGAAGGGGGGGTTAACACTGAAGCTTTCTTT.

The rearrangement uses TRBV19 and TRBJ1-5; 9 bases map to TRBD1. CDR1 and CDR2 (germline): LNHDA, SQIVND (reference sequence). The CDR3 is 14 residues long. With V trimmed by 7 bases and J by 5 bases, 6 bases remained unmatched. The DNA of the CDR3 is TGTGCCAGTAATAACCGGGACAGGGATCAGCCCCAGCATTTT. Amino acids: CASNNRDRDQPQHF.

The chain links TRBV6-1 to TRBJ1-5, with a tentative D call TRBD1 (6 bases). CDR1 and CDR2 from the germline V gene are MNHNS and SASEGT. V was clipped by 3 bases and J by 11 bases, with 23 bases between them. The CDR3 runs 16 residues. The CDR3, as DNA: TGTGCCAGCAGTGACGGTGGCCAGGGGATCTGGGGGACCCAGCATTTT. This gives the protein CASSDGGQGIWGTQHF.

The chain couples TRBV19 to TRBJ1-1, with D possibly matching TRBD1 (5 bases). V lost 6 bases and J lost 1, with 15 bases in between. Germline V gives CDR1 LNHDA, CDR2 SQIVND (reference sequence). The CDR3 is 15 amino acids. The CDR3 sequence: CASRTGGLQNTEAFF. As DNA, the CDR3 is TGTGCCAGTAGGACTGGGGGGTTACAGAACACTGAAGCTTTCTTT.

The V call is TRBV3-1 (or the pseudogene TRBV3-2), the J call TRBJ1-2, with D tentatively TRBD1 (5 bases). Germline V gives CDR1 LGHDT, CDR2 YNNKEL (reference sequence). This CDR3 spans 15 amino acids. The V gene lost 4 bases and the J gene lost 5 bases, with 17 bases spanning the gap. CDR3 in amino acids: CASSLSRRQGYGYTF. The CDR3 nucleotides are TGTGCCAGCAGCCTCTCCCGGAGGCAGGGATATGGCTACACCTTC.